This TCR beta chain was documented in a study of blood T cell repertoires in COVID-19. In the study overall: Donors in the United States, Italy and Spain gave samples during acute or convalescent COVID-19. Sources were T cells, B-cell-depleted T cells, or PBMCs; the material itself was cDNA or gDNA.

The CDR3 contains 16 residues. Deletions cut 2 bases from V and 2 bases from J, with 13 bases between. In germline, CDR1 is SGHAT, CDR2 FQNNGV. In the study's own analysis: It was from reference gene primer amplification that nucleated cell counts were estimated. Profiled with immunoSEQ multiplex PCR; TCRdb holds only in-frame clones, not every one. V and J calls and clone size are given by that table; D and trimming were obtained from the DNA. The sample contains some 80,000 clones, 79% of which appear only once. The rearrangement links TRBV11-2 to TRBJ2-1, with D perhaps matching TRBD2 (5 bases). The sequenced sample was peripheral blood. This receptor was taken from a woman older than 75 with active or convalescent COVID-19. CDR3 amino acids: CASSLPTSSPYNEQFF. CDR3 nucleotides: TGTGCCAGCAGCTTACCCACTAGTTCCCCCTACAATGAGCAGTTCTTC.